This entry lists 31 T cell receptor beta chains sequenced from one sample in a study of blood T cell repertoires in COVID-19. Method: immunoSEQ multiplex PCR; TCRdb's copy keeps in-frame clones and lacks some. The sample comprises approximately 440,000 clones, 90% of which are singletons, and 0.6% rests with the top ten. Sequenced input: PBMCs or T cells enriched from blood (not recorded which). These receptor sequences come from a man aged 18 to 35 who had recovered from COVID-19.

The chain recombines TRBV28 with TRBJ1-6; tentative D call: TRBD1 (5 bases). CDR1 MDHEN and CDR2 SYDVKM come from the germline V gene. There are 15 residues in the CDR3. Trimming left V 5 bases short and J 7 bases short, with 15 bases between. CDR3 region: CASSRLGSGNSPLHF. The DNA of the CDR3 is TGTGCCAGCAGTAGATTGGGGTCAGGGAATTCACCCCTCCACTTT.

CDR3 residues: CASSPRQTGDSGYTF. The CDR3 region has the DNA TGTGCCAGCTCACCTCGACAAACAGGGGACTCTGGCTACACCTTC. The V gene is TRBV18, the J gene TRBJ1-2; 7 bases map to TRBD1. Germline assignment: CDR1 KGHSH and CDR2 LQKENI. V shed 3 bases and J 7 bases; nucleotides not matched to a gene: 11. The CDR3 has 15 residues.

CDR3 protein: CASSLGGTGTTRNEQFF. The CDR3 DNA reads TGTGCCAGCAGCTTGGGTGGGACCGGGACTACCCGCAATGAGCAGTTCTTC. The chain has TRBV5-6 and TRBJ2-1; 7 nucleotides agree with TRBD2. The CDR3 is made up of 17 amino acids. Germline V gene lookup returns CDR1 SGHDT and CDR2 YYEEEE. J was trimmed by 6 bases and V by 0 bases; bases with no gene match: 12.

The genes are TRBV7-9 and TRBJ1-2; D gene unclear. Between the trimmed V and J ends, which lost 2 bases and 2 bases, there was a span of 12 bases. Germline V gives CDR1 SEHNR, CDR2 FQNEAQ (reference sequence). This CDR3 contains 15 residues. CDR3 DNA: TGTGCCAGCAGCTTAATCCGGGGATCCAACTATGGCTACACCTTC. Translating gives CASSLIRGSNYGYTF.

The chain's CDR3 is CAWSVAIGGLFF. The CDR3 DNA is TGTGCCTGGAGTGTCGCAATAGGAGGGCTGTTTTTT. This chain joins TRBV30 and TRBJ2-2, with D possibly being TRBD2 (5 bases). CDR1 and CDR2 from the germline V gene are GTSNPN and SVGIG (reference sequence). V was trimmed by 0 bases and J by 13 bases, leaving 12 bases between them. The CDR3 covers 12 residues.

The chain has TRBV7-6 and TRBJ2-3; D gene unclear. V dropped 4 bases and J dropped 7 bases, with 9 bases sitting between them. Germline loops: CDR1 SGHVS, CDR2 FNYEAQ. The length of the CDR3 is 12 residues. CDR3 coding DNA: TGTGCCAGCAGCTCAAATGCTAATACGCAGTATTTT. As protein: CASSSNANTQYF. The full variable domain, its missing parts supplied by reference TRBV7-6 and TRBJ2-3, is GAGVSQSPRYKVTKRGQDVALRCDPISGHVSLYWYRQALGQGPEFLTYFNYEAQQDKSGLPNDRFSAERPEGSISTLTIQRTEQRDSAMYRCASSSNANTQYFGPGTRLTVL.

The chain couples TRBV3-1 (or the pseudogene TRBV3-2) to TRBJ1-3, with D perhaps matching TRBD1 (5 bases). This CDR3 is 17 amino acids long. Trimming took off 4 bases at V and 1 base at J, with 17 bases between the two ends. From germline, CDR1 is LGHDT and CDR2 YNNKEL (reference sequence). CDR3 protein: CASSPSSGGSSGNTIYF. As DNA, the CDR3 is TGTGCCAGCAGCCCCAGCTCGGGGGGAAGTTCTGGAAACACCATATATTTT.

This sequence joins TRBV19 and TRBJ2-7; 10 bases fit TRBD1. Germline trimming cut 3 bases from V and 4 bases from J; bases unmatched to any gene: 6. Germline assignment: CDR1 LNHDA and CDR2 SQIVND (reference sequence). The CDR3 runs to 15 residues. The CDR3 coding sequence is TGTGCCAGTAGTATCGCCGACAGGGGGCTTTACGAGCAGTACTTC. As protein: CASSIADRGLYEQYF.

V is TRBV4-1 and J is TRBJ1-2; D unresolved. The V gene's germline CDR1 is MGHRA and CDR2 YSYEKL. The CDR3 covers 14 residues. Trimming pared 1 base from V and 8 bases from J, leaving 14 bases between. CDR3 DNA sequence: TGCGCCAGCAGCCAAGGTCTACAACCGGGAGGCTACACCTTC. Protein: CASSQGLQPGGYTF.

This clone occurred a few times. The chain carries TRBV7-3 and TRBJ2-1; TRBD2 might be the D (6 bases). V lost 5 bases and J 0 bases, leaving 14 bases between the germline ends. This CDR3 has 16 residues. Germline CDR1 and CDR2: SGHTA and FQGTGA. The CDR3 region is CASSAPGGSSYNEQFF. CDR3 coding DNA: TGTGCCAGCAGCGCACCTGGGGGGAGCTCCTACAATGAGCAGTTCTTC.

This rearrangement joins TRBV6-4 to TRBJ1-1; D is undetermined. Germline CDR1 MRHNA, CDR2 SNTAGT. The CDR3 consists of 15 residues. The ends were cut back, 4 bases at V and 1 base at J, with 13 bases in the middle. CDR3 loop: CASSVQLPRNTEAFF. CDR3 coding DNA: TGTGCCAGCAGTGTTCAGCTCCCTAGGAACACTGAAGCTTTCTTT.

The chain carries TRBV12-3 or TRBV12-4 and TRBJ1-1; D is possibly TRBD1 (6 bases). This CDR3 has 13 residues. Trimming took off 4 bases at V and 5 bases at J, with 11 bases between the two ends. In DNA form, the CDR3 reads TGTGCCAGCAGTTGGGGGGGCCTAACTGAAGCTTTCTTT. Translation: CASSWGGLTEAFF.

The CDR3 reads CASSLANVGDQPQHF. CDR3 coding DNA: TGTGCCAGCAGCTTAGCGAACGTCGGTGATCAGCCCCAGCATTTT. The rearrangement joins TRBV7-8 to TRBJ1-5; D not certain. This CDR3 is built from 15 residues. The V gene's germline CDR1 is SGHVS and CDR2 FQNEAQ. V lost 0 bases to trimming and J lost 5 bases, with 11 bases between them. The full variable domain, with the rest looked up from reference TRBV7-8 and TRBJ1-5, is GAGVSQSPRYKVAKRGQDVALRCDPISGHVSLFWYQQALGQGPEFLTYFQNEAQLDKSGLPSDRFFAERPEGSVSTLKIQRTQQEDSAVYLCASSLANVGDQPQHFGDGTRLSIL.

Turning to this clone: The same CDR3 can be traced to other DNA sequences in this sample. The chain links TRBV18 to TRBJ1-5, with 9 bases fitting TRBD1. Germline values: CDR1 KGHSH, CDR2 LQKENI. The CDR3 is 14 residues long. The J segment lost 4 bases and the V segment lost 3 bases, leaving 1 base of the junction unmatched. In DNA form, the CDR3 reads TGTGCCAGCTCACCGACAGGGGGAAATCAGCCCCAGCATTTT. It specifies CASSPTGGNQPQHF.

V usage is TRBV19 and J usage is TRBJ1-1; D is unresolved. CDR3 size: 13 residues. V dropped 5 bases and J dropped 1 base, with 8 bases sitting between them. Germline CDR1 LNHDA, CDR2 SQIVND (reference sequence). In nucleotides, the CDR3 is TGTGCCAGTAGTGCCTCGGGGAACACTGAAGCTTTCTTT. Translating it yields CASSASGNTEAFF.

The chain links TRBV15 to TRBJ1-4; perhaps TRBD1 as D (5 bases). The ends were cut back, 0 bases at V and 11 bases at J, with 13 bases in the middle. This CDR3 contains 14 residues. CDR1 and CDR2 from the germline V gene are LNHNV and YYDKDF (reference sequence). CDR3 loop: CATSREPGDWKLFF. The CDR3 DNA reads as TGTGCCACCAGCAGAGAGCCGGGGGACTGGAAACTGTTTTTT.

The J gene is TRBJ1-2, the V gene TRBV6-5; 7 nucleotides align to TRBD1. The CDR3 runs 13 residues. Germline loops: CDR1 MNHEY, CDR2 SVGAGI. The V gene end was trimmed by 6 bases and the J gene end by 7 bases; junction bases not matched to a gene: 8. CDR3 loop: CASRATGIGGYTF. The CDR3 bases are TGTGCCAGCAGGGCGACAGGGATCGGTGGCTACACCTTC.

The chain employs TRBV6-5 and TRBJ2-1; 10 bases agree with TRBD2. This CDR3 has 15 amino acids. The V gene's germline CDR1 is MNHEY and CDR2 SVGAGI. Germline trimming cut 6 bases from V and 8 bases from J; bases unmatched to any gene: 10. This CDR3 is CASSGEAGGPYEQFF. The CDR3 nucleotides read TGTGCCAGCAGCGGGGAAGCGGGAGGGCCCTATGAGCAGTTCTTC.

V is TRBV6-5 and J is TRBJ1-4, with D maybe TRBD1 (5 bases). Germline CDR1 reads MNHEY; CDR2 reads SVGAGI. The CDR3 extends over 12 amino acids. The V end lost 7 bases, the J end lost 4 bases, and 7 bases lay between the germline ends. CDR3 nucleotides: TGTGCCAGCATGGGGGGTAATGAAAAACTGTTTTTT. Translation gives CASMGGNEKLFF.

This chain uses TRBV27 with TRBJ2-1; 7 bases are a match to TRBD2. This CDR3 region has 17 residues. The germline V gene has CDR1 MNHEY and CDR2 SMNVEV (reference sequence). Losses at the gene ends were 6 bases for V and 2 bases for J; bases not matched to a gene: 13. The CDR3 here is CASRPPPRETTYNEQFF. The CDR3 coding sequence is TGTGCCAGCAGGCCCCCCCCGCGGGAGACAACCTACAATGAGCAGTTCTTC.

The chain uses TRBV2 and TRBJ2-2; 9 bases line up with TRBD1. The CDR3 loop spans 17 amino acids. V shed 5 bases and J 6 bases; nucleotides not matched to a gene: 13. The germline V gene encodes CDR1 SNHLY and CDR2 FYNNEI. CDR3: CASSQQYGTGSAGELFF. As DNA, the CDR3 is TGTGCCAGCAGTCAGCAGTACGGGACAGGGTCGGCCGGGGAGCTGTTTTTT.

This chain joins TRBV9 and TRBJ2-1, with D maybe TRBD1 (5 bases). V lost 1 base and J 3 bases, leaving 8 bases between the germline ends. This CDR3 contains 14 residues. Germline V gives CDR1 SGDLS, CDR2 YYNGEE. The CDR3 DNA reads TGTGCCAGCAGCGTAAAGACAGACTACAATGAGCAGTTCTTC. Protein sequence: CASSVKTDYNEQFF.

This clone was recorded once. This chain links TRBV6-5 with TRBJ1-5, with D perhaps TRBD1 (6 bases). This CDR3 contains 14 residues. Trimming removed 6 bases from V and 3 bases from J, with 12 bases in between. CDR1 and CDR2 (germline): MNHEY, SVGAGI. The CDR3 loop reads CASSKQGHNQPQHF. The CDR3 DNA reads as TGTGCCAGCAGCAAACAGGGACACAATCAGCCCCAGCATTTT.

The J gene is TRBJ1-2, the V gene TRBV7-9; possibly TRBD1 for D (5 bases). CDR3 size: 14 residues. V was cut by 3 bases and J by 5 bases, with 13 bases left in between. CDR1 and CDR2 from the germline V gene are SEHNR and FQNEAQ (reference sequence). The CDR3 DNA sequence: TGTGCCAGCAGCTTGGCCTCCAGGGCATATGGCTACACCTTC. This sequence encodes CASSLASRAYGYTF.

The J gene is TRBJ2-6, the V gene TRBV7-9, with unresolved D. CDR1 SEHNR and CDR2 FQNEAQ come from the germline V gene (reference sequence). Trimming shortened V by 8 bases and J by 2 bases, and 13 bases separated the two germline ends. This CDR3 is 15 amino acids long. The CDR3 DNA reads TGTGCCAGCGTCAACGAGGAAACTGGGGCCAACGTCCTGACTTTC. Translation: CASVNEETGANVLTF. Full variable domain (missing parts from reference TRBV7-9 and TRBJ2-6): DTGVSQNPRHKITKRGQNVTFRCDPISEHNRLYWYRQTLGQGPEFLTYFQNEAQLEKSRLLSDRFSAERPKGSFSTLEIQRTEQGDSAMYLCASVNEETGANVLTFGAGSRLTVL.

This chain uses TRBV6-5 with TRBJ1-4, with D possibly being TRBD1 (6 bases). V was shortened by 6 bases and J by 8 bases, with 13 bases between the two germline ends. The CDR3 spans 13 residues. The germline CDR1 and CDR2 sequences are MNHEY and SVGAGI. The CDR3 loop is CASSTGIREKLFF. CDR3 sequence (DNA): TGTGCCAGCAGCACAGGGATTCGAGAAAAACTGTTTTTT.

The chain couples TRBV20-1 to TRBJ2-7, with TRBD2 identical over 7 bases. The CDR3 loop spans 15 amino acids. Germline CDR1 and CDR2: DFQATT and SNEGSKA (reference sequence). V gave up 3 bases and J gave up 6 bases; unmatched junction bases: 14. The CDR3: CSASRGSGHGREQYF. Written as DNA, the CDR3 is TGCAGTGCTAGTCGCGGTAGCGGGCACGGGCGCGAGCAGTACTTC.

Only one count was recorded for this clone. J is TRBJ1-2 and V is TRBV9; D is undetermined. This CDR3 has 11 residues. Germline loops: CDR1 SGDLS, CDR2 YYNGEE. V was trimmed by 2 bases and J by 9 bases, leaving 8 bases between them. CDR3 loop: CASSVRGSYTF. In DNA, the CDR3 is TGTGCCAGCAGCGTTCGGGGAAGCTACACCTTC. The full variable domain, rest sourced from reference TRBV9 and TRBJ1-2, is DSGVTQTPKHLITATGQRVTLRCSPRSGDLSVYWYQQSLDQGLQFLIQYYNGEERAKGNILERFSAQQFPDLHSELNLSSLELGDSALYFCASSVRGSYTFGSGTRLTVV.

The rearrangement joins TRBV2 to TRBJ1-2; D is possibly TRBD1 (6 bases). Germline V gives CDR1 SNHLY, CDR2 FYNNEI. This CDR3 region has 13 residues. Trimming cost V 6 bases and J 6 bases, with 14 bases left between them. The CDR3 DNA reads as TGTGCCAGCAGAGCCGGGACATCTAATGGCTACACCTTC. It is translated as CASRAGTSNGYTF.

The chain recombines TRBV25-1 with TRBJ2-2; 7 positions agree with TRBD1. The CDR3 spans 15 residues. Germline assignment: CDR1 MGHDK and CDR2 SYGVNS. The V gene end was trimmed by 3 bases and the J gene end by 7 bases; junction bases not matched to a gene: 8. This chain's CDR3 is CASSEYSTGVGELFF. In nucleotides, the CDR3 is TGTGCCAGCAGTGAGTACTCAACAGGGGTCGGGGAGCTGTTTTTT. The variable domain in full, completed from reference TRBV25-1 and TRBJ2-2, reads EADIYQTPRYLVIGTGKKITLECSQTMGHDKMYWYQQDPGMELHLIHYSYGVNSTEKGDLSSESTVSRIRTEHFPLTLESARPSHTSQYLCASSEYSTGVGELFFGEGSRLTVL.

The gene calls are TRBV5-1 and TRBJ2-5; TRBD2 might be the D (5 bases). This CDR3 region has 11 residues. Trimming shortened V by 9 bases and J by 5 bases, and 11 bases separated the two germline ends. Looked up from germline, CDR1 is SGHRS and CDR2 is YFSETQ. CDR3 loop: CATSTGETQYF. The CDR3 DNA is TGCGCCACCTCCACGGGGGAGACCCAGTACTTC.